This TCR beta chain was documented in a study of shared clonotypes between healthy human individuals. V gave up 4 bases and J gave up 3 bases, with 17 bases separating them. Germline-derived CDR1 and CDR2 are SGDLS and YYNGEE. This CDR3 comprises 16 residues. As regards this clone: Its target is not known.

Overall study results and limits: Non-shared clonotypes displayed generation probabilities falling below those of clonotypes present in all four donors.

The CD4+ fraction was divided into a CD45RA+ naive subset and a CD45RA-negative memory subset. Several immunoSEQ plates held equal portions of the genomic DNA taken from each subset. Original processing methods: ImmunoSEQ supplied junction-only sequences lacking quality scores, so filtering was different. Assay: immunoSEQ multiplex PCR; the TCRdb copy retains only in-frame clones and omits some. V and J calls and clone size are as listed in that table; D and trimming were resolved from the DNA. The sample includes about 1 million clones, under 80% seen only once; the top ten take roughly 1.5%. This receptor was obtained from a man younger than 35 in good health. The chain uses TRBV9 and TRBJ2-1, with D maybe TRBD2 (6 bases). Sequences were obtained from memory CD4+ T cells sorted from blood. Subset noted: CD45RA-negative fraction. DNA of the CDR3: TGTGCCAGCAGCCCCGGGGGACTCCCCGGCTACAATGAGCAGTTCTTC. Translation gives CASSPGGLPGYNEQFF.